This TCR beta chain is drawn from a study of cytomegalovirus exposure and HLA in healthy donors. Regarding the study as a whole: Researchers catalogued some 160 TCR beta chains as cytomegalovirus-associated. Reported results showed that the classifier diagnosed cytomegalovirus status with high specificity and sensitivity.

As concerns this clone: What it binds is unknown. Other DNA sequences in this sample translate to the same CDR3.

The PCR ran on 60 Vbeta and 13 Jbeta primers. In the authors' workflow: About 11 million of 65 million to 95 million unique TCR beta chains were shared, per a later count. Method: immunoSEQ multiplex PCR; TCRdb's copy keeps in-frame clones and lacks some. From that table come the V and J calls and clone size; the DNA was used to work out D and trimming. The table records more than 95,000 clones, less than 85% of them present only once. This clonotype was obtained from a man aged 35 to 55 in good health and CMV-seropositive. Sequenced sample: PBMCs.

The CDR3 bases are TGTGCCAGTAGTATAGGCCAGGGGGAGAATTCACCCCTCCACTTT. Translation gives CASSIGQGENSPLHF. J is TRBJ1-6 and V is TRBV19; 7 nucleotides line up with TRBD1. The CDR3 consists of 15 residues. Germline V gene data show CDR1 as LNHDA and CDR2 as SQIVND (reference sequence). The V gene end was trimmed by 1 base and the J gene end by 7 bases; junction bases not matched to a gene: 4.